These T cell receptor beta chains were read from a single sample in a study of T cells after yellow fever vaccination. TCRdb independently ran MiXCR on the 5' RACE reads; one entry per CDR3 protein. The sample shows some 300,000 distinct CDR3 sequences, approximately 10% of them seen only once. Sequences were derived from CD4+ T cells sorted from PBMCs, sampled 5 days after the yellow fever booster vaccination. These receptors were taken from a young man who received the YFV17D yellow fever vaccine. Each CDR3 is given with its conserved first and last residue. D genes are given only for firm matches. Size tells how often a clone was seen (once, few, many) or the class of an expanded clone, and some rows leave it out.

d_call,j_call,v_call,clone_size,cdr3_nt,cdr3_aa
TRBD1,TRBJ2-2,TRBV2,many,TGTGCCAGCCGACAGGGGAACACCGGGGAGCTGTTTTTT,CASRQGNTGELFF
NA,TRBJ1-1,TRBV4-1,many,TGCGCCAGCAGCCAAGATCGGGTGAACCAAGCTTTCTTT,CASSQDRVNQAFF
NA,TRBJ1-3,TRBV5-5,many,TGTGCCAGCAGCTTGGACGCTTATAGGGCTATCTCTGGAAACACCATATATTTT,CASSLDAYRAISGNTIYF
TRBD1,TRBJ2-7,TRBV18,few,TGTGCCAGCTCCCAGGGACAGGGGGCCCCCCACGAGCAGTACTTC,CASSQGQGAPHEQYF
TRBD1,TRBJ1-1,TRBV4-3,few,TGCGCCAGCAGCCAATACGGACAGGGCGGCACTGAAGCTTTCTTT,CASSQYGQGGTEAFF
TRBD1,TRBJ2-1,TRBV3-1,few,TGTGCCAGCAGCCAATCGACAGGGGAGAATGAGCAGTTCTTC,CASSQSTGENEQFF
NA,TRBJ1-2,TRBV3-1,few,TGTGCCGCAGAAGGCCCCCTCGGAAGCGGCTACACCTTC,CAAEGPLGSGYTF
TRBD2,TRBJ2-7,TRBV7-2,NA,TGTGCCAGCAGCCGCCGACTAGCGGGGCCGTCCGCCTACGAGCAGTACTTC,CASSRRLAGPSAYEQYF
TRBD1,TRBJ1-2,TRBV5-1,NA,TGCGCCAGCAGCTTGGCCAGCCTTCGGGACAGCACTTATGGCTACACCTTC,CASSLASLRDSTYGYTF
NA,TRBJ2-3,TRBV28,few,TGTGCCAGCGGGCAGAAAGTCTTCACAGATACGCAGTATTTT,CASGQKVFTDTQYF
NA,TRBJ1-1,TRBV12-3/TRBV12-4,few,TGTGCCAGCAGCCATGGGAGACAGGCGAACACTGAAGCTTTCTTT,CASSHGRQANTEAFF
NA,TRBJ1-1,TRBV6-5,many,TGTGCCAGCAGACCCCCGGAGCGGGGTCGTCCTTTCTTT,CASRPPERGRPFF
TRBD2,TRBJ2-1,TRBV7-9,few,TGTGCCAGCAGCGAACTAGCGGGGACCTACAATGAGCAGTTCTTC,CASSELAGTYNEQFF
TRBD2,TRBJ2-3,TRBV12-3/TRBV12-4,few,TGTGCCAGCAGTCGAAGCGGGGGGGCCCCAGATACGCAGTATTTT,CASSRSGGAPDTQYF
NA,TRBJ1-4,TRBV5-6,few,TGTGCCAGCAGCACTCCTAGGGGAAAAGGAGTAGAACTGTTTTTT,CASSTPRGKGVELFF
TRBD1,TRBJ1-5,TRBV10-3,NA,TGTGCCATCAGTGAGTCGCCAGGGGGTCAGAGAATGTCCCAGCATTTT,CAISESPGGQRMSQHF
NA,TRBJ2-1,TRBV14,few,TGTGCCAGCAGCCAAGATCGGGATATTGATGAGCAGTTCTTC,CASSQDRDIDEQFF
NA,TRBJ1-1,TRBV5-1,many,TGCGCCAGCAGCTTGGTGGGCAGGGGGAACACTGAAGCTTTCTTT,CASSLVGRGNTEAFF
NA,TRBJ1-5,TRBV7-2,many,TGTGCCAGCAGCCGGGGGGGTGGCAATCAGCCCCAGCATTTT,CASSRGGGNQPQHF
TRBD1,TRBJ2-2,TRBV18,few,TGTGCCAGCTCAAGACCGGGACAGGAGGTAACCGGGGAGCTGTTTTTT,CASSRPGQEVTGELFF
TRBD1,TRBJ2-5,TRBV27,NA,TGTGCCAGCAGTTTGCGGACAGGGGCCGAGACCCAGTACTTC,CASSLRTGAETQYF
TRBD1,TRBJ2-3,TRBV5-1,NA,TGCGCCAGCAGCTTAGGGACAGAAACAGATACGCAGTATTTT,CASSLGTETDTQYF
NA,TRBJ1-6,TRBV4-1,NA,TGCGCCAGCAGCCAAGATCTCCCGCAGGCGGCGAATTCACCCCCCCACTTT,CASSQDLPQAANSPPHF
TRBD1,TRBJ1-1,TRBV20-1,NA,TGCAGTGCTAGACCAGGGGGACGCATGAACACTGAAGCTTTCTTT,CSARPGGRMNTEAFF
NA,TRBJ1-2,TRBV7-9,few,TGTGCCAGCAGCTTACGCGGAGCCTATGGCTACACCTTC,CASSLRGAYGYTF
NA,TRBJ2-4,TRBV5-1,NA,TGCGCCAGCAGCTTGGGGGACAACAAAAACATTCAGTACTTC,CASSLGDNKNIQYF
NA,TRBJ2-3,TRBV10-3,NA,TGTGCCATCAGCGGGGGGCCCTCAGATACGCAGTATTTT,CAISGGPSDTQYF
TRBD2,TRBJ2-1,TRBV5-1,many,TGCGCCAGCAGCCCGGGACTAGCGGATGAGCAGTTCTTC,CASSPGLADEQFF
NA,TRBJ2-5,TRBV3-1,many,TGTGCCAGCAGCCAGGACCAAGAGACCCAGTACTTC,CASSQDQETQYF
NA,TRBJ1-1,TRBV7-2,few,TGTGCCAGCAACAAGGACAGGAACACTGAAGCTTTCTTT,CASNKDRNTEAFF
NA,TRBJ2-1,TRBV20-1,few,TGCAGTGCTTTACAGGGTGGGAATGAGCAGTTCTTC,CSALQGGNEQFF
NA,TRBJ1-3,TRBV30,NA,TGTGCCTGGAGTGTACAGGGCCACACCATATATTTT,CAWSVQGHTIYF
TRBD2,TRBJ2-2,TRBV5-1,many,TGTGCCAGCAGCTTAGCGGGGGGCACCGGGGAGCTGTTTTTT,CASSLAGGTGELFF
NA,TRBJ1-2,TRBV9,NA,TGTGCCAGCAGCGTAGCTGCGGCAGGGGCTTACTATGGCTACACCTTC,CASSVAAAGAYYGYTF
TRBD2,TRBJ2-1,TRBV20-1,NA,TGCAGTGCTCCGGCTAAAATGGGAGGGAGCAATGAGCAGTTCTTC,CSAPAKMGGSNEQFF
TRBD1,TRBJ2-1,TRBV9,few,TGTGCCAGCAGCGCCAGGGACAGGGCCCCCCTAGTGCAGTTCTTC,CASSARDRAPLVQFF
NA,TRBJ1-6,TRBV12-3/TRBV12-4,many,TGTGCCAGCAGTTTATTTGGGGGGAATTCACCCCTCCACTTT,CASSLFGGNSPLHF
NA,TRBJ1-1,TRBV6-2/TRBV6-3,NA,TGTGCCAGCAGGACAAAGGCTATGAACACTGAAGCTTTCTTT,CASRTKAMNTEAFF
NA,TRBJ1-6,TRBV6-6,few,TGTGCCAGCAGTTACCCAACGAATTCACCCCTCCACTTT,CASSYPTNSPLHF
NA,TRBJ2-3,TRBV7-2,NA,TGTGCCAGCAGCTTAACTCGGCCGGGTCTAACTACAGATACGCAGTATTTT,CASSLTRPGLTTDTQYF
TRBD2,TRBJ2-5,TRBV3-1,few,TGTGCCAGCAGAAACACACTAGCGGGGGAGACCCAGTACTTC,CASRNTLAGETQYF